One and the same sample provided the 27 T cell receptor beta chains below, sequenced in a study of CD8+ T cells in alopecia areata. Investigators isolated RNA and reverse transcribed it into cDNA to act as the sequencing template. Sequencing was performed with immunoSEQ multiplex PCR; in TCRdb, only in-frame clones are kept and a portion is missing. The sample consists of over 150,000 clones, roughly three fifths of them appearing once. The sample taken for sequencing was CD8+ T cells sorted from blood. Every receptor here comes from a human donor in good health.

V and J are TRBV5-4 and TRBJ1-2; 9 nucleotides agree with TRBD1. The CDR3 runs 14 residues. V lost 0 bases and J lost 7; bases outside the gene matches: 4. CDR1 is SGHNT and CDR2 is YYREEE in the germline V gene (reference sequence). The CDR3 DNA reads TGTGCCAGCAGCTTGGCGGGACAGGGCCCTGGCTACACCTTC. Translated: CASSLAGQGPGYTF.

The chain combines TRBV29-1 with TRBJ1-1; no reliable D call. V gave up 3 bases and J gave up 2 bases, with 7 bases separating them. In germline, CDR1 is SQVTM, CDR2 ANQGSEA. The length of the CDR3 is 12 residues. CDR3 protein: CSVDVGNTEAFF. The DNA of the CDR3 is TGCAGCGTTGATGTGGGAAACACTGAAGCTTTCTTT.

The V and J genes are TRBV19 and TRBJ1-1; no clear D gene. This CDR3 has 13 residues. The V end lost 5 bases, the J end lost 1 base, and 8 bases lay between the germline ends. CDR1 and CDR2 (germline): LNHDA, SQIVND (reference sequence). The CDR3 region is CASSLAKNTEAFF. The CDR3 bases are TGTGCCAGTAGTCTCGCGAAGAACACTGAAGCTTTCTTT. The full variable domain, in which reference TRBV19 and TRBJ1-1 provide the parts outside the CDR3, is DGGITQSPKYLFRKEGQNVTLSCEQNLNHDAMYWYRQDPGQGLRLIYYSQIVNDFQKGDIAEGYSVSREKKESFPLTVTSAQKNPTAFYLCASSLAKNTEAFFGQGTRLTVV.

This chain connects TRBV4-1 to TRBJ2-3; tentative D call: TRBD2 (5 bases). V was clipped by 8 bases and J by 6 bases, with 12 bases between them. This CDR3 is built from 12 residues. Looked up from germline, CDR1 is MGHRA and CDR2 is YSYEKL. This chain's CDR3 is CASGLPGDTQYF. The CDR3 DNA is TGCGCCAGCGGACTCCCCGGGGATACGCAGTATTTT.

This clone has only a few counts. The CDR3: CSDAGQGSYGYTF. The DNA of the CDR3 is TGCAGCGACGCAGGACAGGGGAGCTATGGCTACACCTTC. V usage is TRBV29-1 and J usage is TRBJ1-2; 9 bases line up with TRBD1. Losses at the gene ends were 7 bases for V and 4 bases for J; bases not matched to a gene: 7. This CDR3 comprises 13 residues. Germline CDR1 SQVTM, CDR2 ANQGSEA.

This clone was seen many times. This CDR3 reads CASSVWEGEEQFF. In DNA, the CDR3 is TGTGCCAGCAGCGTCTGGGAGGGGGAAGAGCAGTTCTTC. V and J are TRBV9 and TRBJ2-1, with a weak D call TRBD2 (7 bases). The CDR3 consists of 13 residues. The germline V gene encodes CDR1 SGDLS and CDR2 YYNGEE. V gave up 2 bases and J gave up 10 bases, with 13 bases separating them.

The V and J genes are TRBV5-4 and TRBJ1-1; D might be TRBD1 (6 bases). The CDR3 totals 13 residues. The germline V gene has CDR1 SGHNT and CDR2 YYREEE (reference sequence). V was shortened by 4 bases and J by 0 bases, with 7 bases between the two germline ends. The CDR3: CASSQGMNTEAFF. The CDR3 coding sequence is TGTGCCAGCAGCCAGGGGATGAACACTGAAGCTTTCTTT.

The V and J genes are TRBV2 and TRBJ2-5; tentative D call: TRBD1 (6 bases). Germline V CDR1 and CDR2: SNHLY, FYNNEI. V was shortened by 4 bases and J by 5 bases, with 17 bases between the two germline ends. The CDR3 is 15 residues long. The CDR3 DNA is TGTGCCAGCAGTGCGATTCAGGGGTTAATTGAGACCCAGTACTTC. Its protein product is CASSAIQGLIETQYF.

This clone was counted a single time. V gene TRBV29-1 combines with J gene TRBJ2-1; perhaps TRBD2 as D (6 bases). The V gene lost 7 bases and the J gene lost 9 bases, with 19 bases spanning the gap. The CDR3 loop spans 13 amino acids. Germline V lookup: CDR1 SQVTM, CDR2 ANQGSEA. The CDR3 DNA sequence: TGCAGCGCCAGTGGGACGGGGGATATTGAGCAGTTCTTC. It yields the protein CSASGTGDIEQFF.

The V and J genes are TRBV15 and TRBJ1-6; D not certain. Germline CDR1 and CDR2: LNHNV and YYDKDF (reference sequence). The CDR3 spans 15 residues. V was pared by 3 bases and J by 7 bases, with 13 bases between. CDR3 loop: CATSSESGSNSPLHF. The CDR3 DNA is TGTGCCACCAGCAGTGAGTCCGGATCAAATTCACCCCTCCACTTT.

The chain recombines TRBV7-9 with TRBJ1-2, with a weak D call TRBD1 (6 bases). CDR1 is SEHNR, CDR2 FQNEAQ, per germline (reference sequence). This CDR3 contains 15 residues. The ends were cut back, 1 base at V and 2 bases at J, with 11 bases in the middle. The CDR3 region has the DNA TGTGCCAGCAGCTTAGAGAGGACAGCGAACTATGGCTACACCTTC. Translation: CASSLERTANYGYTF.

The chain couples TRBV29-1 to TRBJ2-3; D gene ambiguous. In germline, CDR1 is SQVTM, CDR2 ANQGSEA. CDR3 length: 13 amino acids. V lost 3 bases and J lost 1, with 8 bases in between. As DNA, the CDR3 is TGCAGCGTTGAGCGCTCGGGCACAGATACGCAGTATTTT. Translating gives CSVERSGTDTQYF.

This clone was found once. V is TRBV4-1 and J is TRBJ2-7; D not certain. The CDR3 has 15 residues. V lost 3 bases, J lost 0 bases, and 12 bases lay in between. Germline loops: CDR1 MGHRA, CDR2 YSYEKL. The CDR3 coding sequence is TGCGCCAGCAGCCATACGCAGGATAGCTCCTACGAGCAGTACTTC. Protein sequence: CASSHTQDSSYEQYF.

In this sample, this clone turned up once. This sequence joins TRBV4-3 and TRBJ2-3; D remains ambiguous. Deletions cut 4 bases from V and 3 bases from J, with 5 bases between. Germline V gene lookup returns CDR1 LGHNA and CDR2 YSLEER. The CDR3 is 12 amino acids. The CDR3 reads CASSPGTDTQYF. CDR3 nucleotide sequence: TGCGCCAGCAGCCCAGGTACAGATACGCAGTATTTT.

The J gene is TRBJ2-2, the V gene TRBV25-1, with a possible D match to TRBD2 (5 bases). The CDR3 sequence is 13 residues long. Germline CDR1 and CDR2: MGHDK and SYGVNS. The V end was cut by 6 bases, the J end by 0 bases, with 5 bases between. The CDR3 bases are TGTGCCAGCAGCGGGACGAACACCGGGGAGCTGTTTTTT. Translating it yields CASSGTNTGELFF.

The CDR3 region is CASTPYDGDEQFF. The CDR3 region has the DNA TGTGCCAGTACCCCCTACGACGGTGATGAGCAGTTCTTC. The V gene is TRBV19, the J gene TRBJ2-1; unclear D gene. This CDR3 comprises 13 residues. V was cut by 7 bases and J by 8 bases, with 15 bases left in between. CDR1 LNHDA and CDR2 SQIVND come from the germline V gene (reference sequence).

The CDR3 is CASSGGEGASNEQFF. CDR3 nucleotide sequence: TGTGCCAGCAGCGGAGGGGAGGGGGCTTCGAATGAGCAGTTCTTC. The J gene is TRBJ2-1, the V gene TRBV7-9; D tentatively fits TRBD1 or TRBD2 (7 bases each). Trimming cost V 5 bases and J 7 bases, with 18 bases left between them. Germline CDR1 reads SEHNR; CDR2 reads FQNEAQ (reference sequence). The CDR3 runs 15 residues.

This clone was counted only a few times. The genes are TRBV9 and TRBJ2-5; a possible D gene is TRBD1 (6 bases). CDR1 SGDLS and CDR2 YYNGEE come from the germline V gene. V was cut by 3 bases and J by 5 bases, with 14 bases left in between. CDR3 length: 14 residues. CDR3 sequence: CASSASGAVETQYF. The DNA of the CDR3 is TGTGCCAGCAGCGCCTCAGGGGCCGTTGAGACCCAGTACTTC. Filled out from reference TRBV9 and TRBJ2-5, the complete variable domain reads DSGVTQTPKHLITATGQRVTLRCSPRSGDLSVYWYQQSLDQGLQFLIQYYNGEERAKGNILERFSAQQFPDLHSELNLSSLELGDSALYFCASSASGAVETQYFGPGTRLLVL.

The chain joins TRBV7-9 to TRBJ1-6; weak D call: TRBD1 (6 bases). The V gene lost 5 bases and the J gene lost 7 bases, with 12 bases spanning the gap. Germline CDR1 is SEHNR and CDR2 is FQNEAQ (reference sequence). The CDR3 length is 14 residues. This CDR3 is CASSQGQGNSPLHF. CDR3 DNA: TGTGCCAGCAGCCAGGGTCAGGGGAATTCACCCCTCCACTTT.

As regards this clone: A read error may account for a junction end that differs from germline. The V call is TRBV5-4, the J call TRBJ1-1; D uncertain. Germline CDR1 is SGHNT and CDR2 is YYREEE (reference sequence). The length of the CDR3 is 11 residues. The CDR3 DNA reads as TGTGCCAGCAGCTTGGGGACGGTGCGTGTCTTT. This encodes CASSLGTVRVF.

This chain connects TRBV27 to TRBJ2-4, with D perhaps being TRBD1 or TRBD2 (6 bases each). CDR1 is MNHEY, CDR2 SMNVEV, per germline (reference sequence). V lost 7 bases and J lost 0, with 13 bases in between. The CDR3 sequence is 15 residues long. The CDR3 bases are TGTGCCAGCACCTCAGGGGACTTAGCCAAAAACATTCAGTACTTC. Translated: CASTSGDLAKNIQYF.

The chain recombines TRBV14 with TRBJ1-1, with 9 bases fitting TRBD1. The junction had 3 bases not matched to a gene; V was cut back by 4 bases and J by 6 bases. In germline, CDR1 is SGHDN, CDR2 FVKESK. The CDR3 consists of 13 residues. The CDR3 region is CASSLWTGAEAFF. In DNA form, the CDR3 reads TGTGCCAGCAGCCTCTGGACAGGGGCTGAAGCTTTCTTT.

This chain uses TRBV6-5 with TRBJ2-1; TRBD2 might be the D (6 bases). V gave up 6 bases and J gave up 7 bases, with 16 bases separating them. In germline, CDR1 is MNHEY, CDR2 SVGAGI. The CDR3 runs to 14 residues. CDR3 nucleotide sequence: TGTGCCAGCAGCCTTCTGGGACTGGTAAATGAGCAGTTCTTC. As protein: CASSLLGLVNEQFF.

This clone occurred a few times. This chain uses TRBV10-2 with TRBJ1-4; 7 bases map to TRBD1. V trimming: 6 bases; J trimming: 8 bases; junction bases outside the gene matches: 3. CDR1 and CDR2 (germline): WSHSY, SAAADI. CDR3 length: 12 residues. The CDR3 sequence: CASRDREEKLFF. In DNA, the CDR3 is TGCGCCAGCAGAGACAGGGAAGAAAAACTGTTTTTT.

V and J are TRBV27 and TRBJ1-1; perhaps TRBD1 as D (5 bases). This CDR3 has 15 amino acids. Germline-derived CDR1 and CDR2 are MNHEY and SMNVEV (reference sequence). The V gene lost 1 base and the J gene lost 2 bases, with 11 bases spanning the gap. The CDR3 reads CASSLYGARNTEAFF. The CDR3 DNA follows: TGTGCCAGCAGTTTATACGGGGCGAGAAACACTGAAGCTTTCTTT.

This clone was observed a single time. The V call is TRBV9, the J call TRBJ1-4; 10 bases are a match to TRBD1. CDR3 length: 15 amino acids. Per germline, CDR1 SGDLS and CDR2 YYNGEE. V was pared by 4 bases and J by 8 bases, with 8 bases of the junction left unmatched. CDR3 nucleotide sequence: TGTGCCAGCAGCCCAGAGGGGACAGGGGACGAAAAACTGTTTTTT. It is translated as CASSPEGTGDEKLFF. Looking up the rest from reference TRBV9 and TRBJ1-4 gives the full variable domain: DSGVTQTPKHLITATGQRVTLRCSPRSGDLSVYWYQQSLDQGLQFLIQYYNGEERAKGNILERFSAQQFPDLHSELNLSSLELGDSALYFCASSPEGTGDEKLFFGSGTQLSVL.

V usage is TRBV15 and J usage is TRBJ1-4, with D tentatively TRBD1 (6 bases). The V end lost 4 bases, the J end lost 8 bases, and 20 bases lay between the germline ends. Germline assignment: CDR1 LNHNV and CDR2 YYDKDF (reference sequence). The CDR3 consists of 16 residues. The CDR3 bases are TGTGCCACCAGCACTCCCGGAAGGCCAGGGGACGAAAAACTGTTTTTT. Its translation: CATSTPGRPGDEKLFF.